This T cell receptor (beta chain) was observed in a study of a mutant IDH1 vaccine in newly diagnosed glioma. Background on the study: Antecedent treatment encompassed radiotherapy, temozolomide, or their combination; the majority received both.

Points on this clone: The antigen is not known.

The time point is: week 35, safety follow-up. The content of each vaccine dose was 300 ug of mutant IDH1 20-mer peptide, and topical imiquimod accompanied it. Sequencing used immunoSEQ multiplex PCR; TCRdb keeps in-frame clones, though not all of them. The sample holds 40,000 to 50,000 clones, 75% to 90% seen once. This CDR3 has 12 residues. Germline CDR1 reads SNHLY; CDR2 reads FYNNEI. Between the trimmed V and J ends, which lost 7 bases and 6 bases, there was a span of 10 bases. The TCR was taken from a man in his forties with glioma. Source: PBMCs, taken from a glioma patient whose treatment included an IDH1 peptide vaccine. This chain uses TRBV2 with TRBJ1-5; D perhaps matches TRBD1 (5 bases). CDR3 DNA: TGTGCCAGCAACCGACAGTCTCAGCCCCAGCATTTT. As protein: CASNRQSQPQHF.